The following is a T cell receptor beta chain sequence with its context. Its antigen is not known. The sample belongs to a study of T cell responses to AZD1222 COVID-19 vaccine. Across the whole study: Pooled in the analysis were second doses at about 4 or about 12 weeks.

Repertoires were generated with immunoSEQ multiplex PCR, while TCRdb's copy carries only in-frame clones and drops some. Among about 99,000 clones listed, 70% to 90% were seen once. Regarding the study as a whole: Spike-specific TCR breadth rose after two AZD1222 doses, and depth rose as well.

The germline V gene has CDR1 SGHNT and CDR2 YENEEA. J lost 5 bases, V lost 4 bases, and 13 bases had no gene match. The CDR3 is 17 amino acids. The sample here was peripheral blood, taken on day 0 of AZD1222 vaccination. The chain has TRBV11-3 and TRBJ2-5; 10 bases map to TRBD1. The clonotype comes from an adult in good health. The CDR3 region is CASSSGTGATGWETQYF. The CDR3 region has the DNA TGTGCCAGCAGCTCCGGGACAGGGGCGACCGGCTGGGAGACCCAGTACTTC.